This paragraph reports one TCR beta chain. What this receptor recognizes is not known. No base quality values were provided; no much bigger clone lies one nucleotide off. The data originate from a study of T cells in Graves' hyperthyroidism and ophthalmopathy (dated by TCRdb to between 2018 and 2021). About the study as a whole: Peripheral blood was collected at initial diagnosis, before any treatment. TCR V-J signatures able to tell the groups apart were searched for in a discovery cohort of 90 to 100 patients, of whom over 40 had Graves' ophthalmopathy and around 57 had stable Graves' hyperthyroidism. Prospective prediction of ophthalmopathy was tested in an independent validation cohort of about 19 hyperthyroidism patients and around 16 patients who later progressed to ophthalmopathy. The roughly 100 discovery patients were randomly split 7:3 into training and test sets. In roughly six Graves' hyperthyroidism patients, the study also compared T-cell repertoires from thyroid tissue with T-cell repertoires from blood. Following sampling, methimazole starting at 30 mg daily was given to hyperthyroidism patients, and high-dose intravenous methylprednisolone was given to ophthalmopathy patients. According to the paper, TCR Vbeta CDR3 sequencing was carried out on 135 peripheral blood samples, which came from 40 to 45 ophthalmopathy, under 80 hyperthyroidism and roughly 17 progressor patients. Overall results and qualifications from the work: A 13 V-J signature model separated ophthalmopathy from stable hyperthyroidism, with around 88% sensitivity and roughly 81% specificity in cross-validation and 80%/75% in testing. Most expanded thyroid clonotypes (frequency above 0.001) were also found in blood, which suggests that blood repertoires may mirror thyroid immune responses. In validation, progression to ophthalmopathy was predicted by the model with more than 65% sensitivity and about 72% specificity, a median of around 5.9 months before onset. No statistical method was used to fix the sample size in advance, and group allocation was not hidden from the investigators.

The TCR beta CDR3 regions were amplified from RNA transcripts. The first round of RT-PCR for the TCR CDR3 was performed with the HTBI primer set and the Qiagen OneStep RT-PCR kit. Libraries were constructed in a second round of multiplex PCR, after which size selection and purification were carried out. The libraries were sequenced on an Illumina HiSeq2000 using paired-end 100 bp reads. The study's processing was this. Raw data were processed with SOAPnuke, discarding reads with adapters, uncalled bases, mean Phred below 15, or no exact constant-primer or identifier match. High-quality paired reads were merged using COPE v1.2.5, and each unique nucleotide sequence was defined as a clonotype. MiTCR v1.1 was used to align clonotypes to the IMGT TRBV, TRBD and TRBJ reference segments. Analysis was restricted to V-J combinations with a frequency above 0.0001, which covered roughly 99% of repertoires. A TCS score was defined as the ratio of F50 (clonal expansion) to E x V (chaos), with BLOSUM62-based TCRdist applied between CDR3 peptides within each V-J. Welch's t-statistics and random forest reduced around 510 V-J features to roughly 13, which were used in a naive Bayes classifier (R e1071). TCRdb passed the public sequencing reads through fastp at Q25 and MiXCR, retaining productive beta sequences. Each CDR3 protein gets just one entry, which takes the most common genes and DNA from the rows behind it. None of the V and J calls come from the authors' own analysis; TCRdb made them. The sample records a few hundred thousand distinct CDR3 sequences, around a sixth of which are singletons. The ten most abundant clones make up around 7.7% of the sample.

V lost 5 bases and J lost 8 bases, and the count of bases not matched to a germline gene is 14. The CDR3 sequence holds 15 residues, the cysteine and phenylalanine included. CDR3 DNA only is kept here, 45 bases in frame from base 1. The germline V gene (reference sequence) gives CDR1 as LNHDA and CDR2 as SQIVND. Graves' hyperthyroidism was defined as stable when no progression to ophthalmopathy occurred over 18 months of follow-up. Hyperthyroidism patients were newly diagnosed, had a disease duration of under 2 months, and were aged 18 to 65 years. Patients with uncontrolled infections, other autoimmune diseases, pregnancy or lactation were excluded. Diagnoses were established on the basis of clinical symptoms, serum thyroxine and TRAb, thyroid ultrasound, and orbital computed tomography. PBMCs were separated from over 9 ml of fresh peripheral blood using Ficoll-Paque density gradient centrifugation. Total RNA was extracted using Trizol reagent, and RNA quality was assessed on an Agilent 2100 Bioanalyzer.

Input material: blood. Rearrangement joined TRBV19 to TRBJ2-7; TRBD1 lines up with 8 middle nucleotides. The sequence was obtained from a young woman with Graves' hyperthyroidism. The nucleotide sequence is TGTGCCAGTAGTGAGTCGGGCAGGGGGCCTGGTAAGCAGTACTTC. This translates into CASSESGRGPGKQYF.